A selection of T cell receptor beta chains follows, all from one sample in a study of control samples from healthy donors and cancer patients. Sequencing used immunoSEQ multiplex PCR; TCRdb keeps in-frame clones, though not all of them. The data contain 100,000 to 120,000 clones, approximately 83% of them singletons. Sequencing was carried out using blood. Every receptor here comes from a woman aged 50 to 65 in good health. Both conserved end residues are part of each CDR3. The D gene is left open where the match is weak. Only some rows state a clone size, as once, few, many or a class for expanded clones.

d_gene	v_gene	j_gene	abundance	CDR3nt	CDR3aa
-	TRBV10-3	TRBJ2-1	-	TGTGCCATCAGTGCGGACGGACTGACAGGCTCCAATGAGCAGTTCTTC	CAISADGLTGSNEQFF
-	TRBV14	TRBJ2-5	once	TGTGCCAGCAGCCAAGACCGGGTGCCCCAGTACTTC	CASSQDRVPQYF
-	TRBV4-1	TRBJ1-3	-	TGCGCCAGCAGCCTATCGGACAGACTTGGAAACACCATATATTTT	CASSLSDRLGNTIYF
-	TRBV5-4	TRBJ1-3	-	TGTGCCAGCAGCTCCGGACAGATTACTGGAAACACCATATATTTT	CASSSGQITGNTIYF
-	TRBV6-2/TRBV6-3	TRBJ2-7	-	TGTGCCAGCAGCGTCCACTACGAGCAGTACTTC	CASSVHYEQYF
TRBD1	TRBV5-1	TRBJ1-1	-	TGCGCCAGCAGCTTGGTGAGGGGGCGCACGGGAACTGAAGCTTTCTTT	CASSLVRGRTGTEAFF
-	TRBV14	TRBJ1-3	once	TGTGCCAGCAGCCAAGTGGCAGGGGCTGGAAACACCATATATTTT	CASSQVAGAGNTIYF
TRBD1	TRBV13	TRBJ2-2	-	TGTGCCAGCAGGGCAGGGGGCCGAACCGGGGAGCTGTTTTTT	CASRAGGRTGELFF
-	TRBV18	TRBJ2-1	-	TGTGCCAGCTCACGATCGGGAGAGAGGGCTGGTGAGCAGTTCTTC	CASSRSGERAGEQFF
-	TRBV2	TRBJ1-1	-	TGTGCCAGCAGTGGCACAGGGCGGGCCACTGAAGCTTTCTTT	CASSGTGRATEAFF
TRBD1	TRBV3-1/TRBV3-2	TRBJ2-5	once	TGTGCCAGCAGCCGCCACACAGGGGGCGAAGAGACCCAGTACTTC	CASSRHTGGEETQYF
-	TRBV11-3	TRBJ1-2	-	TGTGCCAGCAGCTTACGGGGTGGCCGTACCTTC	CASSLRGGRTF
-	TRBV28	TRBJ2-5	-	TGTGCCAGCAGTTGGGGGGAGACCCAGTACTTC	CASSWGETQYF
-	TRBV24-1	TRBJ2-4	-	TGTGCCACCAGTGATTCGGGAGAAGGGGGAACATACATTCAGTACTTC	CATSDSGEGGTYIQYF
-	TRBV2	TRBJ1-4	few	TGTGCCAGCAGTAGGACACGAACTAATGAAAAACTGTTTTTT	CASSRTRTNEKLFF
-	TRBV5-1	TRBJ2-5	-	TGCGCCAGCAGCTTGGAAAACGAAGAGACCCAGTACTTC	CASSLENEETQYF
TRBD1	TRBV5-1	TRBJ1-3	-	TGCGCCAGCAGGTTTACAGGGGACTCTGGAAACACCATATATTTT	CASRFTGDSGNTIYF
-	TRBV5-1	TRBJ2-2	-	TGCGCCAGCAGTCCACCCCGGGCTGGGGAGCTGTTTTTT	CASSPPRAGELFF
TRBD1	TRBV19	TRBJ1-5	-	TGTGCCAGTAGTATCAGACAGGGGAATCAGCCCCAGCATTTT	CASSIRQGNQPQHF
TRBD2	TRBV6-2/TRBV6-3	TRBJ2-7	once	TGTGCCAGCAGTTACCCCACTAGCGGGCTCTACGAGCAGTACTTC	CASSYPTSGLYEQYF
TRBD2	TRBV9	TRBJ2-1	-	TGTGCCAGCAGCGACAGCGGGACGACTTACAATGAGCAGTTCTTC	CASSDSGTTYNEQFF
-	TRBV3-1/TRBV3-2	TRBJ2-5	-	TGTGCCAGCAGCCAAAAAGCCCTACCTAGACTCCAAGAGACCCAGTACTTC	CASSQKALPRLQETQYF
-	TRBV7-2	TRBJ1-1	-	TGTGCCAGCAGCCCCCGGTCGCAGCTGAACACTGAAGCTTTCTTT	CASSPRSQLNTEAFF
TRBD1	TRBV25-1	TRBJ1-4	once	TGTGCCAGCAGTGAAGGACAGGGGGGTGAAAAACTGTTTTTT	CASSEGQGGEKLFF
-	TRBV3-1/TRBV3-2	TRBJ2-3	-	TGTGCCAGCAGCCAAGATTGTCTAGCCAATTCCCCCACAGATACGCAGTATTTT	CASSQDCLANSPTDTQYF
TRBD2	TRBV7-2	TRBJ2-3	-	TGTGCCAGCAGTCATCAGAGCGGGGGGGACACTAGCACAGATACGCAGTATTTT	CASSHQSGGDTSTDTQYF
TRBD1	TRBV6-5	TRBJ1-4	-	TGTGCCAGCAGTTTTTCGGGACAGACTAATGAAAAACTGTTTTTT	CASSFSGQTNEKLFF
TRBD1	TRBV19	TRBJ1-2	-	TGTGCCAGTAGTATGGGACAGGGGTTCAACTATGGCTACACCTTC	CASSMGQGFNYGYTF
-	TRBV4-3	TRBJ2-1	many	TGCGCCAGCAGCCAAGGTCTCTCCTACAATGAGCAGTTCTTC	CASSQGLSYNEQFF
-	TRBV19	TRBJ1-5	-	TGTGCCAGTAGCCCCCGGAGGGGTCAGCCCCAGCATTTT	CASSPRRGQPQHF
-	TRBV5-6	TRBJ2-3	-	TGTGCCAGCAGCTTAGGTGCAGATACGCAGTATTTT	CASSLGADTQYF